Given below is one TCR beta chain in context. Germline lookup yields CDR1 MGHDK and CDR2 SYGVNS. The CDR3 contains 11 residues. V was pared by 2 bases and J by 5 bases, with 3 bases between. The sample originates from a study of blood T cell repertoires in COVID-19. On the study more broadly: Researchers got acute and convalescent COVID-19 samples from the United States, Italy and Spain. From T cells, B-cell-depleted T cells, or PBMCs came the material, which was cDNA or gDNA.

In the original analysis: Using reference gene primer amplification, nucleated cell counts were estimated. Libraries were prepared by immunoSEQ multiplex PCR; TCRdb keeps only in-frame clonotypes and omits some of them. The V and J calls and clone size come from that table; D and trimming were worked out from the DNA. The sample lists 250,000 or so clones, about three quarters occurring once. The chain carries TRBV25-1 and TRBJ1-1; D gene ambiguous. The source is a woman of 80 years or more with acute or convalescent COVID-19. The sequenced sample was peripheral blood. The CDR3 bases are TGTGCCAGCAGTGAAATAACTGAAGCTTTCTTT. It translates to CASSEITEAFF.